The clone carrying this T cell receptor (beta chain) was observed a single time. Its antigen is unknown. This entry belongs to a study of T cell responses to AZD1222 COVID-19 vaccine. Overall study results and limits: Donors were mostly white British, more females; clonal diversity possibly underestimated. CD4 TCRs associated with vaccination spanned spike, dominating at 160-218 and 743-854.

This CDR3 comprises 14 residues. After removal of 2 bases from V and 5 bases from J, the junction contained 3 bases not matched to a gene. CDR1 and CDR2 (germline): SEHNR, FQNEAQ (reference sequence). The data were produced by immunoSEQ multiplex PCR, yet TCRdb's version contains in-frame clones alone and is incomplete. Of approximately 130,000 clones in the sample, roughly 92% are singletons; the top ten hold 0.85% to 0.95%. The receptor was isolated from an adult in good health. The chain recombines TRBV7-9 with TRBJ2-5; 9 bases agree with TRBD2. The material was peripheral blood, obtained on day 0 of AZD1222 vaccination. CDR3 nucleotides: TGTGCCAGCAGCTTAAGTAGCGGGGGCGAGACCCAGTACTTC. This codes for CASSLSSGGETQYF.